The 6 T cell receptor beta chains below all came from one sample that was sequenced in a study of T cell responses to AZD1222 COVID-19 vaccine. TCRdb's table, derived via immunoSEQ multiplex PCR, lists solely in-frame clones and lacks some. The data show 150,000 or so clones, roughly 94% seen once. Material: peripheral blood, obtained 28 days after the second AZD1222 dose. These receptors all come from an adult who received the AZD1222 COVID-19 vaccine.

This chain uses TRBV2 with TRBJ1-6, with TRBD1 identical over 11 bases. Germline trimming cut 5 bases from V and 8 bases from J; bases unmatched to any gene: 5. The CDR3 is made up of 15 amino acids. Germline values: CDR1 SNHLY, CDR2 FYNNEI. CDR3 residues: CASSYRDRGDSPLHF. The CDR3 DNA sequence: TGTGCCAGCAGTTACCGGGACAGGGGGGATTCACCCCTCCACTTT.

This chain uses TRBV7-6 with TRBJ2-5, with a weak D call TRBD2 (6 bases). The CDR3 is 16 amino acids. Germline V CDR1 and CDR2: SGHVS, FNYEAQ. V was shortened by 1 base and J by 1 base, with 13 bases between the two germline ends. CDR3 region: CASSLVPLGGQETQYF. The CDR3 DNA is TGTGCCAGCAGCTTAGTCCCCTTGGGGGGCCAAGAGACCCAGTACTTC.

This chain links TRBV5-5 with TRBJ1-3; D uncertain. The CDR3 extends over 17 amino acids. The V end was cut by 2 bases, the J end by 4 bases, with 19 bases between. In germline, CDR1 is SGHKS, CDR2 YYEKEE (reference sequence). The CDR3 DNA sequence: TGTGCCAGCAGCTTTGACGGCGGGTCGGTCGGAGGAAACACCATATATTTT. Translated: CASSFDGGSVGGNTIYF.

J is TRBJ1-6 and V is TRBV7-6, with D maybe TRBD1 (6 bases). Germline loops: CDR1 SGHVS, CDR2 FNYEAQ. Trimming stripped 5 bases from V and 2 bases from J, with 22 bases between. The CDR3 consists of 19 residues. The CDR3 loop reads CASSELPVRTDAYNSPLHF. Here the CDR3 DNA reads TGTGCCAGCAGCGAGCTCCCCGTCAGGACAGACGCCTATAATTCACCCCTCCACTTT.

The V gene is TRBV7-9, the J gene TRBJ2-7, with D possibly being TRBD1 or TRBD2 (5 bases each). The CDR3 is 13 residues long. V lost 1 base to trimming and J lost 10 bases, with 14 bases between them. Germline V gene data show CDR1 as SEHNR and CDR2 as FQNEAQ (reference sequence). CDR3 loop: CASSLVGAPEQYF. The CDR3 nucleotides read TGTGCCAGCAGCTTAGTCGGGGCCCCGGAACAGTACTTC.

The chain uses TRBV7-9 and TRBJ1-1; TRBD1 aligns across 8 bases. With V trimmed by 3 bases and J by 7 bases, 7 bases remained unmatched. This CDR3 has 14 amino acids. Germline V gene data show CDR1 as SEHNR and CDR2 as FQNEAQ (reference sequence). CDR3 sequence reads: CASSFGNRGSEAFF. CDR3 DNA: TGTGCCAGCAGCTTCGGTAACAGGGGGAGTGAAGCTTTCTTT. Supplemented by reference TRBV7-9 and TRBJ1-1, the full variable domain reads DTGVSQNPRHKITKRGQNVTFRCDPISEHNRLYWYRQTLGQGPEFLTYFQNEAQLEKSRLLSDRFSAERPKGSFSTLEIQRTEQGDSAMYLCASSFGNRGSEAFFGQGTRLTVV.